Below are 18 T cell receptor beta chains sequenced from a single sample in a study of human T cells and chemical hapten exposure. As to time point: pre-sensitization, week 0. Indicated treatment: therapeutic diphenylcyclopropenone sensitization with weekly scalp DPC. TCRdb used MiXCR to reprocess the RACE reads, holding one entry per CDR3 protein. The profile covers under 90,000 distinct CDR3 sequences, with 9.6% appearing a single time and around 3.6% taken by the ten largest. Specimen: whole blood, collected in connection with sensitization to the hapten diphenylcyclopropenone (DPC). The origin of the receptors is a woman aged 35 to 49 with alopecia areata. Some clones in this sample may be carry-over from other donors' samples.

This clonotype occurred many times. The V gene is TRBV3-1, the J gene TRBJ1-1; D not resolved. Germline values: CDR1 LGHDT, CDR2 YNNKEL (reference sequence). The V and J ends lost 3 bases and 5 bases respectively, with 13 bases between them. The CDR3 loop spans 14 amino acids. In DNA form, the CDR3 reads TGTGCCAGCAGCCAGCACATCGCGATAACTGAAGCTTTCTTT. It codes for CASSQHIAITEAFF.

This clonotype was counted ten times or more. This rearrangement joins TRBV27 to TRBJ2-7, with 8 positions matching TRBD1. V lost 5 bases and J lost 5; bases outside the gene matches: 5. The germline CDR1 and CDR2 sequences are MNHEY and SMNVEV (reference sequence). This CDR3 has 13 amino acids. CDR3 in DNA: TGTGCCAGCAGTCCCTCGACAGGGGACGAGCAGTACTTC. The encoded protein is CASSPSTGDEQYF.

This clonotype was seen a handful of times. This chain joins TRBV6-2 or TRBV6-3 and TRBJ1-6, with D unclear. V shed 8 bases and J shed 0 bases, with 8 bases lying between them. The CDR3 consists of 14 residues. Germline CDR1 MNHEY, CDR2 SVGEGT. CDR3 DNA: TGTGCCAGCCGGACGAGCTCCTATAATTCACCCCTCCACTTT. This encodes CASRTSSYNSPLHF.

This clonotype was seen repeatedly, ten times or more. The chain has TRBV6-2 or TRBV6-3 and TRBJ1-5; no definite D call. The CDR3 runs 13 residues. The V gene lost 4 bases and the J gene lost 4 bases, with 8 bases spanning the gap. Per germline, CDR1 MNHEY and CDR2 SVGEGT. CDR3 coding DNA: TGTGCCAGCAGTTTCATCTTTAATCAGCCCCAGCATTTT. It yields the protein CASSFIFNQPQHF.

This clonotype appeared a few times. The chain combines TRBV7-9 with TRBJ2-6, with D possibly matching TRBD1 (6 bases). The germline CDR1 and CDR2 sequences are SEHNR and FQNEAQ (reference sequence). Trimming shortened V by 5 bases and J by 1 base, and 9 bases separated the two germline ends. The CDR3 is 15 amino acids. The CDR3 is CASSPGQSGANVLTF. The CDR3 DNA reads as TGTGCCAGCAGCCCCGGACAGTCTGGGGCCAACGTCCTGACTTTC.

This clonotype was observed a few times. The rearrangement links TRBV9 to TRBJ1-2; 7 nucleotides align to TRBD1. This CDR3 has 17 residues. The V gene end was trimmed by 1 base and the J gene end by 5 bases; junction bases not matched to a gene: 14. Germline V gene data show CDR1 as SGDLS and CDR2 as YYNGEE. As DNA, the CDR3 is TGTGCCAGCAGCGTATCGGAGGTCGGAGGGGGCGTATATGGCTACACCTTC. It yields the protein CASSVSEVGGGVYGYTF.

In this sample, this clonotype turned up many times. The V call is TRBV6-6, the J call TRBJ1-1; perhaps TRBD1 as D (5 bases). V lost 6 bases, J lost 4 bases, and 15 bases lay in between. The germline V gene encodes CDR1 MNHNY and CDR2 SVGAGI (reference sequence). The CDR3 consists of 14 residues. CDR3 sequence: CASRDEGFATEAFF. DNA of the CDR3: TGTGCCAGCAGGGATGAGGGGTTTGCCACTGAAGCTTTCTTT.

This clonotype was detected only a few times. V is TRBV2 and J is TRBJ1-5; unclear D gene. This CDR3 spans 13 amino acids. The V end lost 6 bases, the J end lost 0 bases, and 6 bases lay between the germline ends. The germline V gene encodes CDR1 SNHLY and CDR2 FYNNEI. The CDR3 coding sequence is TGTGCCAGCAGGGAGGATAGCAATCAGCCCCAGCATTTT. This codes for CASREDSNQPQHF.

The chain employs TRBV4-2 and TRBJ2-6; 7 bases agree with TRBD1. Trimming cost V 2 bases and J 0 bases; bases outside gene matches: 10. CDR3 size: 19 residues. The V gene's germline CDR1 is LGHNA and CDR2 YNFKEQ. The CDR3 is CASSQRGQGVASGANVLTF. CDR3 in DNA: TGTGCCAGCAGCCAACGAGGTCAGGGGGTGGCCTCTGGGGCCAACGTCCTGACTTTC.

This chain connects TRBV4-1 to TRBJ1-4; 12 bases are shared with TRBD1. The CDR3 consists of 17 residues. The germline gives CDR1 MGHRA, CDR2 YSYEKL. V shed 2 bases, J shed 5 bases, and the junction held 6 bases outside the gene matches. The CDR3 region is CASSQPRDRGRNEKLFF. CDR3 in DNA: TGCGCCAGCAGCCAACCGCGGGACAGGGGGCGGAATGAAAAACTGTTTTTT.

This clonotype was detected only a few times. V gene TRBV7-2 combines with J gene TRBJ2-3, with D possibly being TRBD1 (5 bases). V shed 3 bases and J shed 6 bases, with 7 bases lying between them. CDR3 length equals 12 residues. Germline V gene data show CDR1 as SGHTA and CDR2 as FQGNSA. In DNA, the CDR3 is TGTGCCAGCAGCTTCAGGGCGGATACGCAGTATTTT. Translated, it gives CASSFRADTQYF.

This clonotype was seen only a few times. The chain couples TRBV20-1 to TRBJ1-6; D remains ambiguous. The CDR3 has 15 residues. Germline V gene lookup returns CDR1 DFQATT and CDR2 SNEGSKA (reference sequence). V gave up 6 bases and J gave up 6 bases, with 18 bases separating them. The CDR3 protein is CSAPTALTINSPLHF. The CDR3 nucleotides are TGCAGTGCGCCCACGGCTTTAACAATTAATTCACCCCTCCACTTT.

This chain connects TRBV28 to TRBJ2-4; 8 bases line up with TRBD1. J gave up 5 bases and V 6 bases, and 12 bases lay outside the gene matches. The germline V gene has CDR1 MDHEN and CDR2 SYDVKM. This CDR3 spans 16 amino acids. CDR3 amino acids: CASSLAGTGPQNIQYF. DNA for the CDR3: TGTGCCAGCAGCCTTGCCGGGACAGGTCCCCAAAACATTCAGTACTTC.

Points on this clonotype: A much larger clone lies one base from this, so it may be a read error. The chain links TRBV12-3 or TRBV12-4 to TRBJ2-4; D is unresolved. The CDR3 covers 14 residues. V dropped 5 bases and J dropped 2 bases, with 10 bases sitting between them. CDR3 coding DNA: TGTGCCAGCAGTCCGGAACTGACCAAAAACATTCAGTACTTC. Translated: CASSPELTKNIQYF.

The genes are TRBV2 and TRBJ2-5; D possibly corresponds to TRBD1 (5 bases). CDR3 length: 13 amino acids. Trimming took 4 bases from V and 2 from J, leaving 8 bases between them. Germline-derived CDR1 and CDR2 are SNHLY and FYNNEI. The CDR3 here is CASSGGPQETQYF. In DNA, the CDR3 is TGTGCCAGCAGTGGGGGCCCTCAAGAGACCCAGTACTTC.

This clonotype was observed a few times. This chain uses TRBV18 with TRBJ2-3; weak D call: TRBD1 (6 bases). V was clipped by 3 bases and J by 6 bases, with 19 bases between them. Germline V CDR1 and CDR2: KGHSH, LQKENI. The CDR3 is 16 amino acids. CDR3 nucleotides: TGTGCCAGCTCACCGTCTGGGACACCCCAAAAGGATACGCAGTATTTT. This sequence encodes CASSPSGTPQKDTQYF.

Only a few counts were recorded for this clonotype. For the CDR3, the DNA is TGTGCCAGCAGCTACTCCAGGGGGCGAGGGCAGCCCCAGCATTTT. It is translated as CASSYSRGRGQPQHF. The chain is built from TRBV11-2 and TRBJ1-5; 8 nucleotides align to TRBD1. The CDR3 has 15 amino acids. Germline trimming cut 4 bases from V and 7 bases from J; bases unmatched to any gene: 9. Germline V gene lookup returns CDR1 SGHAT and CDR2 FQNNGV.

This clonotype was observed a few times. CDR3 nucleotides: TGTGCCAGCAGCTGGGGATCCGAAGGGACCCAGTACTTC. Translation gives CASSWGSEGTQYF. The chain is built from TRBV7-2 and TRBJ2-5; D remains unclear. There are 13 residues in the CDR3. V lost 4 bases to trimming and J lost 7 bases, with 13 bases between them. Germline CDR1 and CDR2: SGHTA and FQGNSA.